Sequencing of this T cell receptor beta chain was carried out in a study of PD-1 blockade in classical Hodgkin lymphoma (dated by TCRdb to 2018 to 2020). A note on the overall study: The study used TCR beta sequencing and CyTOF to define a peripheral blood immune signature of response to PD-1 blockade in classical Hodgkin lymphoma.

The research as a whole found: Baseline TCR diversity was reported to be lower in newly diagnosed patients than in healthy donors and to be lower still in relapsed/refractory patients. The study covered only a single clinical trial cohort, and the causes of the repertoire differences, possibly disease activity or prior therapy, were still not defined.

The Qiagen DNeasy kit was used to extract genomic DNA from unsorted PBMCs and from the negatively selected CD4+ and CD8+ fractions. TCR beta CDR3 regions were amplified by immunoSEQ multiplex PCR using primers annealing to V and J segments. Amplification bias was minimized using a synthetic immune receptor repertoire, and residual bias was removed computationally after sequencing. The study's processing was this. Custom Python scripts were used to quantify repertoire diversity as the Shannon entropy index. Unsorted, CD4+ and CD8+ repertoires were analyzed separately, except in combined analyses where CD4+ and CD8+ sequences were merged in silico. Drawn from immuneACCESS, this table holds only the in-frame rearrangements with V and J called that TCRdb kept. Clones are partly lost; checked studies trace under half to an unresolved V gene and leave the rest unexplained. V, J and clone size derive from that table, while D and trimming were established from the DNA sequence. The sample profile shows tens of thousands of clones; about 93% of them were found once. The ten biggest clones cover less than 5% of the sample.

The time point label of this sample denotes: newly diagnosed, previously untreated cHL patient sample. As a comparison group for the relapsed/refractory trial patients, PBMCs were sequenced from patients with newly diagnosed, previously untreated classical Hodgkin lymphoma. Peripheral blood was collected in 8 mL Vacutainer Cell Preparation Tubes, from which PBMCs were isolated by centrifugation and then cryopreserved. This clone was recorded once. Its antigen is unknown. No base quality values were provided; no much bigger clone lies one nucleotide off. Its CDR3 holds 16 amino acids, cysteine through phenylalanine. The only DNA kept is the CDR3, 48 bases in frame from the first base. The germline V gene yields MNHEY for CDR1 and SVGAGI for CDR2. V ends up 4 bases short and J 6 bases short, with an unmatched junction base count of 10.

Here the chain combines TRBV6-5 and TRBJ2-4; TRBD2 matches 9 bases in the middle. Sequenced material: peripheral blood mononuclear cells (PBMCs). This TCR was recovered from a human donor with classical Hodgkin lymphoma. The CDR3: CASSSSGAGGLNIQYF. The nucleotide sequence reads as follows: TGTGCCAGCAGTTCCTCCGGGGCGGGAGGGCTAAACATTCAGTACTTC.